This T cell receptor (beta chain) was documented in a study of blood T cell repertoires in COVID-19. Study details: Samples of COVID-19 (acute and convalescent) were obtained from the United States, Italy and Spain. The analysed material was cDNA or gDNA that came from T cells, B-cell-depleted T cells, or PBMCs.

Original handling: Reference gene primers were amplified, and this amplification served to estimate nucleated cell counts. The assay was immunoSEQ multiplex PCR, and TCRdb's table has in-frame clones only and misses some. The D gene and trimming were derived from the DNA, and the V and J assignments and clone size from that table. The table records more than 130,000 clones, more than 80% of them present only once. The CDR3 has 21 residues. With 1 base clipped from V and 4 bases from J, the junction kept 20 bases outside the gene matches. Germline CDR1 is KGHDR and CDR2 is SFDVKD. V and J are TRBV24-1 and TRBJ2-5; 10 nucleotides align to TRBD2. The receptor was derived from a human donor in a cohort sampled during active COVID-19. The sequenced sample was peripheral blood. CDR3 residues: CATSDFATGASGGALAETQYF. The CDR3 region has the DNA TGTGCCACCAGTGATTTTGCTACAGGGGCCAGCGGGGGGGCCCTAGCAGAGACCCAGTACTTC.